What follows are 9 T cell receptor beta chains derived from one specimen sequenced in a study of blood T cells in healthy people across ages. The use of a sample-barcoded 5' primer and a J-beta primer mix characterized a second PCR of 7 to 11 cycles. TCRdb re-derived calls from the 5' RACE reads in MiXCR, one entry per CDR3 protein. The sample shows hundreds of thousands of distinct CDR3 sequences, approximately 52% of them seen only once. Sequencing input: blood. Every receptor here comes from an elderly woman in good health.

There are a few counts of this clonotype. A much larger clone lies one base from this, so it may be a read error. The rearrangement joins TRBV10-3 to TRBJ2-1; TRBD2 might be the D (6 bases). The CDR3 contains 14 residues. V lost 6 bases, J lost 8 bases, and 17 bases lay in between. From germline, CDR1 is ENHRY and CDR2 SYGVKD. CDR3 coding DNA: TGTGCCATCAGCTCCCGTGGGGGGAACGATGAGCAGTTCTTC. This encodes CAISSRGGNDEQFF.

For this clonotype: This may come from a read error, since a much larger clone is one base off. The chain employs TRBV7-2 and TRBJ1-5, with TRBD1 as a possible D gene (6 bases). This CDR3 region has 17 residues. From germline, CDR1 is SGHTA and CDR2 FQGNSA. CDR3 bases: TGTGCCGGCAGCCCTCGCTCGGGACACTCCCGGGATCAGCCCCAGCATTTT. It yields the protein CAGSPRSGHSRDQPQHF.

This clonotype occurred many times. One end of the junction varies from germline; a read error may be responsible. The rearrangement joins TRBV12-3 or TRBV12-4 to TRBJ2-3, with D tentatively TRBD2 (5 bases). There are 12 residues in the CDR3. The DNA of the CDR3 is TGTGCCAGCACTTTAACGGGATATACGCAGTATTTT. The encoded protein is CASTLTGYTQYF.

At least ten counts were recorded for this clonotype. The gene calls are TRBV7-3 and TRBJ2-1, with D perhaps matching TRBD2 (7 bases). Germline V lookup: CDR1 SGHTA, CDR2 FQGTGA. The CDR3 runs to 15 residues. Between the trimmed V and J ends, which lost 1 base and 8 bases, there was a span of 15 bases. As DNA, the CDR3 is TGTGCCAGCAGCTTAATGGGGGGGGGGCCCGATGAGCAGTTCTTC. Its protein is CASSLMGGGPDEQFF.

This clonotype was observed at least ten times. V and J are TRBV6-5 and TRBJ1-5; 7 bases map to TRBD1. Per germline, CDR1 MNHEY and CDR2 SVGAGI. V lost 7 bases and J lost 2; bases outside the gene matches: 5. There are 14 residues in the CDR3. The CDR3 region is CASTRTGGNQPQHF. CDR3 DNA: TGTGCCAGCACCCGGACAGGTGGCAATCAGCCCCAGCATTTT.

The sample holds a few counts of this clonotype. The chain uses TRBV5-1 and TRBJ1-1, with D tentatively TRBD1 (5 bases). V was shortened by 0 bases and J by 5 bases, with 14 bases between the two germline ends. This CDR3 is built from 15 residues. Germline V lookup: CDR1 SGHRS, CDR2 YFSETQ. CDR3 region: CASSLEGRRGTEAFF. The DNA of the CDR3 is TGCGCCAGCAGCTTGGAGGGCAGGCGGGGGACTGAAGCTTTCTTT.

V usage is TRBV20-1 and J usage is TRBJ2-4, with D possibly TRBD2 on 5 matching bases. Germline values: CDR1 DFQATT, CDR2 SNEGSKA (reference sequence). This CDR3 contains 15 residues. V was shortened by 3 bases and J by 9 bases, with 21 bases between the two germline ends. The chain's CDR3 is CSARRSGVGSGIQYF. Written as DNA, the CDR3 is TGCAGTGCTAGGCGATCCGGGGTAGGCTCTGGCATTCAGTACTTC.

This clonotype was seen ten or more times. The chain couples TRBV14 to TRBJ2-1, with unresolved D. This CDR3 contains 13 residues. Germline CDR1 is SGHDN and CDR2 is FVKESK. The V end lost 1 base, the J end lost 4 bases, and 5 bases lay between the germline ends. The CDR3 sequence: CASSQANYNEQFF. The CDR3 DNA is TGTGCCAGCAGCCAAGCAAATTACAATGAGCAGTTCTTC. The entire variable domain, with the rest obtained from reference TRBV14 and TRBJ2-1, is as follows: EAGVTQFPSHSVIEKGQTVTLRCDPISGHDNLYWYRRVMGKEIKFLLHFVKESKQDESGMPNNRFLAERTGGTYSTLKVQPAELEDSGVYFCASSQANYNEQFFGPGTRLTVL.

J is TRBJ1-5 and V is TRBV12-3 or TRBV12-4; 7 bases fit TRBD1. The CDR3 is 15 residues long. J was trimmed by 0 bases and V by 6 bases; bases with no gene match: 5. CDR3: CASRQTGFSNQPQHF. CDR3 DNA sequence: TGTGCCAGCAGGCAGACAGGGTTTAGCAATCAGCCCCAGCATTTT.